A single TCR beta chain is shown here with its context. Its antigen is still unknown. The data were taken from a study of graft-versus-host responses after intestinal transplantation. The CDR3 loop spans 14 amino acids. After removal of 5 bases from V and 5 bases from J, the junction contained 4 bases not matched to a gene. Germline-derived CDR1 and CDR2 are SEHNR and FQNEAQ (reference sequence). Data came from immunoSEQ multiplex PCR; TCRdb stores just in-frame clones and leaves some out. This table has 75,000 to 100,000 clones, over 80% appearing once. This specimen consisted of unstimulated CD8+ T cells sorted from spleen or lymph node cells, obtained before intestinal transplant. The clonotype originates from a human donor who received an intestinal transplant. This chain links TRBV7-9 with TRBJ2-5; 11 positions agree with TRBD2. DNA of the CDR3: TGTGCCAGCAGCCGACTAGCGGGGTGGGAGACCCAGTACTTC. Translating it yields CASSRLAGWETQYF.